The present T cell receptor (beta chain) was sequenced within a study of blood T cells in healthy people across ages. Study results and caveats: PBMCs were not sorted, which prevented a conclusive comparison of naive versus antigen-experienced cells.

The people who gave samples were healthy Caucasians from Russia, aged roughly 6 to 90. In regard to this clonotype: Its specificity is unknown.

Together with a sample-barcoded 5' primer, a J-beta primer mix was included in a second PCR lasting 7 to 11 cycles. TCRdb re-derived calls from the 5' RACE reads in MiXCR, one entry per CDR3 protein. The data contain roughly 1.9 million distinct CDR3 sequences, about two fifths of them singletons. Sequenced sample: blood. The TCR originated in a human donor in good health.

CDR3: CSARDQTSGGYNEQFF. CDR3 DNA: TGCAGTGCTAGAGATCAGACTAGCGGGGGATACAATGAGCAGTTCTTC. V is TRBV20-1 and J is TRBJ2-1; 12 bases are shared with TRBD2. The CDR3 has 16 residues. In germline, CDR1 is DFQATT, CDR2 SNEGSKA (reference sequence). V dropped 0 bases and J dropped 4; count of bases not matched to a gene: 4.